This TCR beta chain was retrieved from a study of shared clonotypes between healthy human individuals. Study information: The people who gave samples were a couple of women and a few men aged 18 to 49.

Study-level points and caveats: Limitation of the genetic and exposure-history diversity represented came from the few donors.

This CDR3 region has 12 residues. Trimming pared 7 bases from V and 7 bases from J, leaving 13 bases between. The germline V gene encodes CDR1 SQVTM and CDR2 ANQGSEA. This clone was observed a few times. What it binds is unknown. Sequencing used immunoSEQ multiplex PCR; TCRdb keeps in-frame clones, though not all of them. The table records 490,000 or so clones, 65% to 80% of them present only once. The TCR comes from a woman in her thirties or forties in good health. Some clones in this sample may be carry-over from other donors' samples. The sequenced material came from PBMCs. V usage is TRBV29-1 and J usage is TRBJ1-4; D is unclear. CDR3 nucleotide sequence: TGCAGCGCTGGACGCCGGGGTGAAAAACTGTTTTTT. Translating it yields CSAGRRGEKLFF.